This entry concerns a single TCR beta chain. Source study methods: From reference gene primer amplification, estimates of nucleated cell counts were derived. Clones were sequenced by immunoSEQ multiplex PCR, and TCRdb holds only the in-frame ones, with some missing. The DNA was the basis for D and trimming; V, J and clone size are from that table. The sample holds a few hundred thousand clones, approximately 78% seen once. These data belong to a study of blood T cell repertoires in COVID-19. Study-level information: The samples span acute and convalescent COVID-19 from the United States, Italy and Spain. Sample material is recorded as cDNA or gDNA derived from T cells, B-cell-depleted T cells, or PBMCs.

Sequencing was performed on peripheral blood. The source of this sequence is an elderly woman with acute or convalescent COVID-19.

CDR3 coding DNA: TGTGCCAGCAGCCCCGGACAGGGGGTAACCTACGAGCAGTACTTC. Translating it yields CASSPGQGVTYEQYF. The chain is built from TRBV7-9 and TRBJ2-7; 10 bases are shared with TRBD1. Germline V lookup: CDR1 SEHNR, CDR2 FQNEAQ (reference sequence). V lost 5 bases, J lost 2 bases, and 6 bases stayed unmatched. The CDR3 totals 15 residues.